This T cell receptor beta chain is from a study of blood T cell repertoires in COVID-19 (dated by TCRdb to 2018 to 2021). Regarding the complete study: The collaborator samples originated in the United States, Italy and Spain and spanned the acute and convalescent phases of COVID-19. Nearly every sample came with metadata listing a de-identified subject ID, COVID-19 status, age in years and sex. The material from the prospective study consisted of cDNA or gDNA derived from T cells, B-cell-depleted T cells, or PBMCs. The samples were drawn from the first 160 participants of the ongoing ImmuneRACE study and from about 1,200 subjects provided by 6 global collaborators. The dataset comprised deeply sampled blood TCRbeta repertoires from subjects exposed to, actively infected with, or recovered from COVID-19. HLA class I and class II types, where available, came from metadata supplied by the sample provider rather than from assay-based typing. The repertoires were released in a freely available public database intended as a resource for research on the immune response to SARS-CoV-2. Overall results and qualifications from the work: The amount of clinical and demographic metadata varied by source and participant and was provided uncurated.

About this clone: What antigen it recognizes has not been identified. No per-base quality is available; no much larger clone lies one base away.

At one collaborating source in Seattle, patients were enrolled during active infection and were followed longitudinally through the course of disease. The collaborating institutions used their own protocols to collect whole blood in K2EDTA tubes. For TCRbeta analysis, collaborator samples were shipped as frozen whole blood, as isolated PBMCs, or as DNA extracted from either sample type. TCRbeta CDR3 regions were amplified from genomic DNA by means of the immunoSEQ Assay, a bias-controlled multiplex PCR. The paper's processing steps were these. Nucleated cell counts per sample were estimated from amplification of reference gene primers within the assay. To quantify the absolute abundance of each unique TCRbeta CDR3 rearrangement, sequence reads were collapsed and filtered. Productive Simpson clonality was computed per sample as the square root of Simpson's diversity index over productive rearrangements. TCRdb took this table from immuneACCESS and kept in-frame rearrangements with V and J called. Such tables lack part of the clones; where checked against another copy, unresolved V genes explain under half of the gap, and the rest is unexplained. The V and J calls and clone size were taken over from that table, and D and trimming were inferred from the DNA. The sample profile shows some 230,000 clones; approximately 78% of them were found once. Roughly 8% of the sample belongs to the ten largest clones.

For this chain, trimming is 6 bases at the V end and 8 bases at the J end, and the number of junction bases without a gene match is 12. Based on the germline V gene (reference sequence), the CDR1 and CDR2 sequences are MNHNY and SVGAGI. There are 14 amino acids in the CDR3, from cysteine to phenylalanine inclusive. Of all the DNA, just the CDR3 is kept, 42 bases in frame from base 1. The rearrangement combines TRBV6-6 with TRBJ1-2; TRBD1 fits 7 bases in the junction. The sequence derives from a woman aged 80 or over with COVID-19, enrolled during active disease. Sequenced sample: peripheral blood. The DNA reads TGTGCCAGCAGCCCCGGGACAGCCCTAGGAGGCTACACCTTC. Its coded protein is CASSPGTALGGYTF.